A selection of T cell receptor beta chains follows, all from one sample in a study of cytomegalovirus exposure and HLA in healthy donors. Measured with immunoSEQ multiplex PCR; TCRdb has only the in-frame clones, and not every one. The table includes roughly 240,000 clones, approximately 84% detected once. Sequenced sample: PBMCs. Receptor source: a girl aged 2 to 9 in good health and CMV-seronegative. CDR3s include the opening cysteine and the closing phenylalanine or tryptophan. The order of the fields is CDR3 protein, V gene, J gene, clone size, D gene. A D gene is named only where the DNA matches it firmly. Clone size is stated in some rows and not others, as once, few, many or a class when expanded.

CDR3 protein: CASSKVEVSSYEQYF; V gene: TRBV21-1; J gene: TRBJ2-7; clone size: NA; D gene: NA
CDR3 protein: CAIRGTSYNEQFF; V gene: TRBV10-3; J gene: TRBJ2-1; clone size: NA; D gene: TRBD2
CDR3 protein: CASSERYGDSLRYGYTF; V gene: TRBV25-1; J gene: TRBJ1-2; clone size: NA; D gene: TRBD1
CDR3 protein: CASSPGLYNEQFF; V gene: TRBV11-1; J gene: TRBJ2-1; clone size: NA; D gene: NA
CDR3 protein: CASSLGSGGFNEQFF; V gene: TRBV5-1; J gene: TRBJ2-1; clone size: NA; D gene: TRBD2
CDR3 protein: CASSFGSRDETQYF; V gene: TRBV5-5; J gene: TRBJ2-5; clone size: NA; D gene: NA
CDR3 protein: CASSYSGANTEAFF; V gene: TRBV7-9; J gene: TRBJ1-1; clone size: NA; D gene: NA
CDR3 protein: CSMTGVMNTEAFF; V gene: TRBV29-1; J gene: TRBJ1-1; clone size: NA; D gene: TRBD1
CDR3 protein: CASSRLTSGADTQYF; V gene: TRBV2; J gene: TRBJ2-3; clone size: NA; D gene: TRBD2
CDR3 protein: CASSLGPRGSTNTEAFF; V gene: TRBV5-1; J gene: TRBJ1-1; clone size: NA; D gene: NA
CDR3 protein: CASSLVRSRDLRNEQFF; V gene: TRBV11-2; J gene: TRBJ2-1; clone size: few; D gene: NA
CDR3 protein: CAWSVGLSYNEQFF; V gene: TRBV30; J gene: TRBJ2-1; clone size: NA; D gene: NA
CDR3 protein: CASSEFGGETDTQYF; V gene: TRBV2; J gene: TRBJ2-3; clone size: NA; D gene: TRBD2
CDR3 protein: CASSEASAGDNEQFF; V gene: TRBV6-1; J gene: TRBJ2-1; clone size: NA; D gene: TRBD2
CDR3 protein: CASSLGQINEKLFF; V gene: TRBV5-1; J gene: TRBJ1-4; clone size: NA; D gene: NA
CDR3 protein: CASSPELAGGSYEQYF; V gene: TRBV7-2; J gene: TRBJ2-7; clone size: NA; D gene: TRBD2
CDR3 protein: CASSLVGRVGTDTQYF; V gene: TRBV5-8; J gene: TRBJ2-3; clone size: NA; D gene: NA
CDR3 protein: CASIGTAMNTEAFF; V gene: TRBV6-1; J gene: TRBJ1-1; clone size: NA; D gene: NA
CDR3 protein: CASSRTGRGREQYF; V gene: TRBV2; J gene: TRBJ2-7; clone size: NA; D gene: NA
CDR3 protein: CASSVDRGNTQYF; V gene: TRBV9; J gene: TRBJ2-3; clone size: NA; D gene: TRBD1
CDR3 protein: CASSESEGRDTGELFF; V gene: TRBV6-1; J gene: TRBJ2-2; clone size: NA; D gene: NA
CDR3 protein: CASGGSGGSDTQYF; V gene: TRBV6-1; J gene: TRBJ2-3; clone size: few; D gene: TRBD2
CDR3 protein: CASSLRGLATGELFF; V gene: TRBV27; J gene: TRBJ2-2; clone size: NA; D gene: TRBD2
CDR3 protein: CASSLSYYEQYF; V gene: TRBV5-6; J gene: NA; clone size: NA; D gene: NA
CDR3 protein: CASSLVGGVSAYEQYF; V gene: TRBV7-9; J gene: TRBJ2-7; clone size: NA; D gene: NA
CDR3 protein: CASSRPGEAYEQYF; V gene: TRBV5-4; J gene: TRBJ2-7; clone size: NA; D gene: NA
CDR3 protein: CASSTVQTGELFF; V gene: TRBV6-5; J gene: TRBJ2-2; clone size: NA; D gene: NA
CDR3 protein: CASSISREGFNEQFF; V gene: TRBV7-6; J gene: TRBJ2-1; clone size: NA; D gene: TRBD2
CDR3 protein: CATLTGTSGGESHNEQFF; V gene: TRBV2; J gene: TRBJ2-1; clone size: few; D gene: TRBD2
CDR3 protein: CASSAHPGGYTF; V gene: TRBV5-6; J gene: TRBJ1-2; clone size: NA; D gene: NA
CDR3 protein: CAINDGTDTQYF; V gene: TRBV19; J gene: TRBJ2-3; clone size: NA; D gene: NA
CDR3 protein: CAWSVLGGVGSYEQYF; V gene: TRBV30; J gene: TRBJ2-7; clone size: NA; D gene: NA
CDR3 protein: CASSQAGVVYGYTF; V gene: TRBV28; J gene: TRBJ1-2; clone size: NA; D gene: NA
CDR3 protein: CATSSLAGLYNEQFF; V gene: TRBV15; J gene: TRBJ2-1; clone size: NA; D gene: NA
CDR3 protein: CASSVGLAGALIADTQYF; V gene: TRBV9; J gene: TRBJ2-3; clone size: NA; D gene: TRBD2
CDR3 protein: CASSEGTGGPYEQYF; V gene: TRBV2; J gene: TRBJ2-7; clone size: NA; D gene: TRBD1
CDR3 protein: CASSLRYQTYEQYF; V gene: TRBV7-2; J gene: TRBJ2-7; clone size: NA; D gene: NA
CDR3 protein: CASSLGLASISYEQYF; V gene: TRBV27; J gene: TRBJ2-7; clone size: NA; D gene: NA
CDR3 protein: CASTQLAGGSYNEQFF; V gene: TRBV7-2; J gene: TRBJ2-1; clone size: NA; D gene: TRBD2
CDR3 protein: CASSRQGADTGELFF; V gene: TRBV6-5; J gene: TRBJ2-2; clone size: NA; D gene: TRBD1
CDR3 protein: CASSPDRVQETQYF; V gene: TRBV5-1; J gene: TRBJ2-5; clone size: NA; D gene: TRBD1
CDR3 protein: CASSAGARETQYF; V gene: TRBV6-5; J gene: TRBJ2-5; clone size: NA; D gene: NA
CDR3 protein: CASSPGVRGPPYEQYF; V gene: TRBV7-9; J gene: TRBJ2-7; clone size: NA; D gene: TRBD1